A single sample gave rise to the 23 T cell receptor beta chains below, sequenced in a study of regulatory T cells in long-lasting Graves disease. Time point denoted: newly diagnosed GD, antithyroid drugs for less than 3 months. The TCR library was made from RNA extracted from PBMCs. Through Arm-PCR of CDR3 regions and iRepertoire HTBI primers, TCR beta libraries were built. TCRdb ran MiXCR on the multiplex PCR reads and lists one entry per CDR3 protein. The sample includes some 350,000 distinct CDR3 sequences, 15% to 20% seen only once; the top ten take just over 20%. This sample was shared with a second study, whose subject was T cells in Graves' hyperthyroidism and ophthalmopathy.

The material was peripheral blood mononuclear cells (PBMCs), obtained at new diagnosis, from a patient treated with antithyroid drugs. Receptors originate from a woman between 18 and 30 years old with Graves disease.

In its sample, this clonotype was seen many times. This sequence joins TRBV27 and TRBJ1-5, with D maybe TRBD1 (5 bases). The CDR3 runs to 14 residues. The germline V gene encodes CDR1 MNHEY and CDR2 SMNVEV (reference sequence). The ends were cut back, 2 bases at V and 5 bases at J, with 10 bases in the middle. The CDR3 DNA sequence: TGTGCCAGCAGTTTAGGGGGAAATCATCAGCCCCAGCATTTT. This gives the protein CASSLGGNHQPQHF.

This clonotype was counted a few times. The chain joins TRBV29-1 to TRBJ1-5, with TRBD1 as a possible D gene (5 bases). This CDR3 region has 13 residues. The V and J ends lost 2 bases and 1 base respectively, with 6 bases between them. From germline, CDR1 is SQVTM and CDR2 ANQGSEA. The CDR3 loop reads CSVEQGSNQPQHF. In DNA, the CDR3 is TGCAGCGTTGAACAGGGAAGCAATCAGCCCCAGCATTTT.

A few counts support this clonotype. The CDR3 loop is CASSDGPTGGDTQYF. The CDR3 coding sequence is TGTGCCAGCAGCGACGGGCCTACGGGAGGAGATACGCAGTATTTT. The genes are TRBV6-4 and TRBJ2-3, with TRBD2 matching 7 bases. J was trimmed by 5 bases and V by 6 bases; bases with no gene match: 11. In germline, CDR1 is MRHNA, CDR2 SNTAGT. The CDR3 runs 15 residues.

This clonotype showed up many times. The V and J genes are TRBV5-1 and TRBJ2-1; 7 nucleotides align to TRBD2. The V and J ends lost 4 bases and 1 base, in that order; junction bases with no gene match: 14. This CDR3 is built from 18 residues. From germline, CDR1 is SGHRS and CDR2 YFSETQ. CDR3 sequence (DNA): TGCGCCAGCAGCCCGCGACTGCAAAGCGGGGCTTCCTACAATGAGCAGTTCTTC. Its translation is CASSPRLQSGASYNEQFF.

A few counts support this clonotype. V usage is TRBV9 and J usage is TRBJ2-7; 10 bases agree with TRBD2. From germline, CDR1 is SGDLS and CDR2 YYNGEE. The CDR3 totals 15 residues. Germline trimming cut 0 bases from V and 3 bases from J; bases unmatched to any gene: 3. This chain's CDR3 is CASSVAASGGYEQYF. CDR3 DNA: TGTGCCAGCAGCGTAGCTGCTAGCGGGGGCTACGAGCAGTACTTC.

This clonotype appeared many times. The genes are TRBV12-3 or TRBV12-4 and TRBJ2-3; no clear D. CDR3 length: 12 amino acids. V was clipped by 0 bases and J by 4 bases, with 2 bases between them. The DNA of the CDR3 is TGTGCCAGCAGTTTAGCGCCAGATACGCAGTATTTT. Its translation: CASSLAPDTQYF.

This clonotype has ten or more counts. The rearrangement joins TRBV18 to TRBJ2-1; no definite D call. Trimming took 3 bases from V and 7 from J, leaving 16 bases between them. The CDR3 is 15 residues long. Germline CDR1 KGHSH, CDR2 LQKENI. The CDR3, as DNA: TGTGCCAGCTCACCGCAGGCGACCGTCGGGAATGAGCAGTTCTTC. It encodes CASSPQATVGNEQFF.

This clonotype was recorded at least ten times. This rearrangement joins TRBV2 to TRBJ2-3; 12 bases fit TRBD2. The CDR3 is 17 amino acids. Germline V gives CDR1 SNHLY, CDR2 FYNNEI. After removal of 8 bases from V and 3 bases from J, the junction contained 12 bases not matched to a gene. The CDR3 DNA reads TGTGCCAGCCCGGGTGGGCTAGCGGGAGGGAGGACAGATACGCAGTATTTT. Residues: CASPGGLAGGRTDTQYF.

This clonotype appeared many times. V is TRBV11-3 and J is TRBJ2-5; 7 nucleotides agree with TRBD1. J lost 5 bases, V lost 5 bases, and 5 bases had no gene match. Per germline, CDR1 SGHNT and CDR2 YENEEA. CDR3 length equals 13 residues. The CDR3 here is CASSQGDTETQYF. The CDR3 region has the DNA TGTGCCAGCAGCCAGGGGGATACGGAGACCCAGTACTTC.

The table lists this clonotype with many counts. V usage is TRBV3-1 and J usage is TRBJ2-3, with D hard to call. The CDR3 has 12 residues. CDR1 is LGHDT, CDR2 YNNKEL, per germline (reference sequence). Trimming cost V 0 bases and J 8 bases, with 6 bases left between them. CDR3 loop: CASSQDSPTQYF. The CDR3 coding sequence is TGTGCCAGCAGCCAAGATTCCCCTACGCAGTATTTT.

This clonotype was counted many times. This chain connects TRBV5-1 to TRBJ2-1, with 13 positions matching TRBD2. The germline gives CDR1 SGHRS, CDR2 YFSETQ. Trimming cost V 4 bases and J 6 bases; bases outside gene matches: 25. The CDR3 totals 22 residues. CDR3: CASSPDRGPGLAGLKVLNEQFF. Here the CDR3 DNA reads TGCGCCAGCAGCCCGGACAGGGGGCCGGGACTAGCGGGGCTAAAGGTTCTCAATGAGCAGTTCTTC.

There are a few counts of this clonotype. The rearrangement joins TRBV12-3 or TRBV12-4 to TRBJ2-1; tentative D call: TRBD2 (6 bases). This CDR3 spans 18 amino acids. Trimming took off 3 bases at V and 8 bases at J, with 26 bases between the two ends. CDR3 sequence reads: CASSFRTFETRKDHEQFF. The CDR3 region has the DNA TGTGCCAGCAGTTTCCGAACTTTTGAGACTAGAAAGGACCATGAGCAGTTCTTC.

The chain uses TRBV7-9 and TRBJ2-2; 8 bases align to TRBD1. CDR3 length: 16 residues. V gave up 4 bases and J gave up 7 bases; unmatched junction bases: 11. The germline V gene encodes CDR1 SEHNR and CDR2 FQNEAQ (reference sequence). DNA for the CDR3: TGTGCCAGCAGCTACTGGGAAAAGACAGGGGTCGGGGAGCTGTTTTTT. Its protein is CASSYWEKTGVGELFF.

This clonotype was seen more than once but under ten times. The chain is built from TRBV20-1 and TRBJ2-7; TRBD2 matches at 8 bases. The trim removed 3 bases at V and 6 bases at J, leaving 7 bases unmatched. This CDR3 contains 13 residues. Germline V CDR1 and CDR2: DFQATT, SNEGSKA (reference sequence). This CDR3 reads CSARGGLVFEQYF. DNA of the CDR3: TGCAGTGCTAGGGGGGGACTAGTTTTCGAGCAGTACTTC.

This clonotype was recorded many times. The genes are TRBV5-1 and TRBJ1-1, with 7 bases lining up with TRBD1. Per the germline V gene, CDR1 is SGHRS and CDR2 is YFSETQ. The V gene end was trimmed by 3 bases and the J gene end by 6 bases; junction bases not matched to a gene: 2. The CDR3 runs 12 residues. CDR3 DNA sequence: TGCGCCAGCAGCTCCGACAGGGCTGAAGCTTTCTTT. Protein sequence: CASSSDRAEAFF.

This clonotype was seen many times. The chain joins TRBV24-1 to TRBJ2-1, with unresolved D. Germline-derived CDR1 and CDR2 are KGHDR and SFDVKD. CDR3 size: 15 residues. Trimming shortened V by 4 bases and J by 0 bases, and 9 bases separated the two germline ends. CDR3 nucleotides: TGTGCCACCAGTGACCCCAAACTCTCCTACAATGAGCAGTTCTTC. Protein: CATSDPKLSYNEQFF.

This rearrangement joins TRBV10-3 to TRBJ1-2; 8 positions agree with TRBD1. The germline V gene encodes CDR1 ENHRY and CDR2 SYGVKD. The length of the CDR3 is 15 residues. The V gene end was trimmed by 6 bases and the J gene end by 2 bases; junction bases not matched to a gene: 8. The CDR3 DNA sequence: TGTGCCATCAGGGACAGGGTAAAGATAAACTATGGCTACACCTTC. Its translation is CAIRDRVKINYGYTF.

This clonotype was counted many times. J is TRBJ2-3 and V is TRBV28; TRBD2 matches 11 bases. The CDR3 runs to 17 residues. The V and J ends lost 5 bases and 5 bases, in that order; junction bases with no gene match: 12. CDR1 is MDHEN, CDR2 SYDVKM, per germline. The CDR3 DNA reads TGTGCCAGCAGTCCTACCTCGCTAGCGGGGGGCGGAGATACGCAGTATTTT. This gives the protein CASSPTSLAGGGDTQYF.

To note about this clonotype: This may be a read error: a much more frequent sequence differs by one nucleotide. V is TRBV28 and J is TRBJ2-3; TRBD1 matches at 7 bases. V shed 5 bases, J shed 6 bases, and the junction held 8 bases outside the gene matches. This CDR3 contains 14 residues. Germline CDR1 is MDHEN and CDR2 is SYDVKM. Here the CDR3 reads CASSPTGQGDTQYF. In nucleotides, the CDR3 is TGTGCCAGCAGTCCGACAGGGCAGGGGGATACGCAGTATTTT.

V is TRBV9 and J is TRBJ1-2, with 7 nucleotides matching TRBD1. Germline CDR1 reads SGDLS; CDR2 reads YYNGEE. Unmatched junction bases numbered 10, after V lost 8 bases and J lost 3 bases. CDR3 length: 14 residues. The CDR3 DNA reads TGTGCCAGTAGCCAAGGGGGCTCGGACTATGGCTACACCTTC. Its translation: CASSQGGSDYGYTF.

This clonotype was observed a few times. The V call is TRBV9, the J call TRBJ2-5; 10 bases are shared with TRBD1. This CDR3 region has 16 residues. From germline, CDR1 is SGDLS and CDR2 YYNGEE. J gave up 5 bases and V 0 bases, and 7 bases lay outside the gene matches. The CDR3 nucleotides read TGTGCCAGCAGCGTAGAGGGGACAGGGGTCTTGGAGACCCAGTACTTC. Its protein is CASSVEGTGVLETQYF. The whole variable domain, remainder taken from reference TRBV9 and TRBJ2-5, is DSGVTQTPKHLITATGQRVTLRCSPRSGDLSVYWYQQSLDQGLQFLIQYYNGEERAKGNILERFSAQQFPDLHSELNLSSLELGDSALYFCASSVEGTGVLETQYFGPGTRLLVL.

This clonotype was seen at least ten times. The V call is TRBV20-1, the J call TRBJ1-1; 8 bases map to TRBD1. The CDR3 contains 13 residues. Looked up from germline, CDR1 is DFQATT and CDR2 is SNEGSKA (reference sequence). Losses at the gene ends were 3 bases for V and 6 bases for J; bases not matched to a gene: 6. DNA of the CDR3: TGCAGTGCTAGTGGGACAGGCGTCTCTGAAGCTTTCTTT. Translation gives CSASGTGVSEAFF.

The table lists this clonotype with many counts. V is TRBV3-1 and J is TRBJ2-2; D gene uncertain. CDR3 size: 12 residues. The V gene lost 4 bases and the J gene lost 9 bases, with 9 bases spanning the gap. Germline V gene lookup returns CDR1 LGHDT and CDR2 YNNKEL (reference sequence). CDR3 DNA: TGTGCCAGCAGCCGCCCTTTTAGGGAGCTGTTTTTT. It encodes CASSRPFRELFF.